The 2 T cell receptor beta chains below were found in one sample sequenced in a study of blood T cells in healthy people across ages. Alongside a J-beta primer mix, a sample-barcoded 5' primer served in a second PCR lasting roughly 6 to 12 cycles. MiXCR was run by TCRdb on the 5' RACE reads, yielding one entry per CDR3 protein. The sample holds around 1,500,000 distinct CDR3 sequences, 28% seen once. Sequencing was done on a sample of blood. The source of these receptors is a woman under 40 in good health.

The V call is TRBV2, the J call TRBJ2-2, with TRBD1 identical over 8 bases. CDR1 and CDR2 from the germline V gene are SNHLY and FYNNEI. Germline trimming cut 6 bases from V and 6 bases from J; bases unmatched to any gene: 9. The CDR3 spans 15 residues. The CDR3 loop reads CASRRDRGTSGELFF. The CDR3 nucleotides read TGTGCCAGCAGGCGAGACAGGGGTACGTCCGGGGAGCTGTTTTTT.

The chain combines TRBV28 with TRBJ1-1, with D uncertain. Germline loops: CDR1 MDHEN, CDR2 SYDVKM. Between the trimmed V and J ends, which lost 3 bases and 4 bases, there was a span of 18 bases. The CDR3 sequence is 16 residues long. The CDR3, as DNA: TGTGCCAGCAGTTTCCGCGGCATTCTAAGTAGCACTGAAGCTTTCTTT. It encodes CASSFRGILSSTEAFF.